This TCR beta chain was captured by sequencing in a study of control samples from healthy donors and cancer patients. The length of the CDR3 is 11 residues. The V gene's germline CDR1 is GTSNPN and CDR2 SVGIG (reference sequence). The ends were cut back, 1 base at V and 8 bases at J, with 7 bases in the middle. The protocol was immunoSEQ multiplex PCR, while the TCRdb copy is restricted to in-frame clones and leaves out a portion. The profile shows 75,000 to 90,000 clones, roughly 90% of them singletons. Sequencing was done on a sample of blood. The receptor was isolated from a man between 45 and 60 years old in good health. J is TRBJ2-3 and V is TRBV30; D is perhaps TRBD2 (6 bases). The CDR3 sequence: CAWSAGGTQYF. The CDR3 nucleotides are TGTGCCTGGAGTGCCGGGGGTACGCAGTATTTT.